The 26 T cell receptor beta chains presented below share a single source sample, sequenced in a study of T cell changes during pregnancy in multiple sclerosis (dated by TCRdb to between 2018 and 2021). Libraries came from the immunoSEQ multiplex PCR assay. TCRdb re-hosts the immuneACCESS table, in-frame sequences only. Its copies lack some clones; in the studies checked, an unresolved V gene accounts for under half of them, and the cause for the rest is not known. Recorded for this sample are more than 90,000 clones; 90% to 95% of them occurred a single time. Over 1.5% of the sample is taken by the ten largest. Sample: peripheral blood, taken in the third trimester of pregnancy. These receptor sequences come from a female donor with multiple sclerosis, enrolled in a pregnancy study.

The CDR3 DNA is TGTGCCAGCAGCGTAGAGGGACTAGCGGGGACCCAAGAGACCCAGTACTTC. It codes for CASSVEGLAGTQETQYF. The chain is built from TRBV9 and TRBJ2-5; 13 positions match TRBD2. The V segment lost 0 bases and the J segment 1 base; nucleotides outside the gene matches: 3. CDR1 and CDR2 from the germline V gene are SGDLS and YYNGEE. CDR3 length: 17 amino acids.

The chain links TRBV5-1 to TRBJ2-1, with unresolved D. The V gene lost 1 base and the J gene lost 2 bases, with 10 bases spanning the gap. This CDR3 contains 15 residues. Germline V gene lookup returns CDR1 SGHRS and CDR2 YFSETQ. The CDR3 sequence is CASSLLAETYNEQFF. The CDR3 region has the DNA TGCGCCAGCAGCTTGTTGGCTGAAACCTACAATGAGCAGTTCTTC.

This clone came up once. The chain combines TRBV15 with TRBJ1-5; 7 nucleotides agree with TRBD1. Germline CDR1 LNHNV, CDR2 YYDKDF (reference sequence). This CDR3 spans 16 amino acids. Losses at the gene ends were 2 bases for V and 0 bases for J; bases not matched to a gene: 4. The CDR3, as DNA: TGTGCCACCAGCAGATTCCGGGACAGTAGCAATCAGCCCCAGCATTTT. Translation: CATSRFRDSSNQPQHF.

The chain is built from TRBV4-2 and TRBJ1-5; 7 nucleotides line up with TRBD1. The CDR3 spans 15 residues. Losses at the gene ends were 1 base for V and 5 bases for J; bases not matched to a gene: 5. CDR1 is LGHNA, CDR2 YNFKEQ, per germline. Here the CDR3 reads CASSQGQGKDQPQHF. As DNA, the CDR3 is TGTGCCAGCAGCCAAGGACAGGGAAAGGATCAGCCCCAGCATTTT.

In nucleotides, the CDR3 is TGTGCCAGCAGTTACGGTTGGGGCGGGAGCTCACCCCTCCACTTT. It encodes CASSYGWGGSSPLHF. The chain combines TRBV6-5 with TRBJ1-6; the D gene is possibly TRBD1 (5 bases). The CDR3 is 15 residues long. Trimming removed 2 bases from V and 10 bases from J, with 15 bases in between. Germline V gene sequence: CDR1 MNHEY, CDR2 SVGAGI.

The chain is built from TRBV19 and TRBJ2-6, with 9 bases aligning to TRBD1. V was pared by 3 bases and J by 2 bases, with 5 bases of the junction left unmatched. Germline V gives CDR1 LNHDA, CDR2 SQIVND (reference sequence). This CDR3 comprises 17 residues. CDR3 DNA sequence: TGTGCCAGTAGTATTATCGGGACAGGGACTGGGGCCAACGTCCTGACTTTC. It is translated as CASSIIGTGTGANVLTF.

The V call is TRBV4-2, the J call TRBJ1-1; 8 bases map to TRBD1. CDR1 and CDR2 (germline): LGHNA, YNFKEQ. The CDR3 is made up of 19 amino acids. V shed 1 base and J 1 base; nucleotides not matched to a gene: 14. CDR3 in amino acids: CASSQAGQGTRVKNTEAFF. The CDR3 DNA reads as TGTGCCAGCAGCCAAGCCGGACAGGGTACACGCGTAAAGAACACTGAAGCTTTCTTT.

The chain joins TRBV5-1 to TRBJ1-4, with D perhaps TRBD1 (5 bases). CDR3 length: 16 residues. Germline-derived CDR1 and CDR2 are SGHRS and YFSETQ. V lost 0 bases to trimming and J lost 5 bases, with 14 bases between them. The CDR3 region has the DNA TGCGCCAGCAGCTTGGGACAGCCCGCCCGGAATGAAAAACTGTTTTTT. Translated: CASSLGQPARNEKLFF.

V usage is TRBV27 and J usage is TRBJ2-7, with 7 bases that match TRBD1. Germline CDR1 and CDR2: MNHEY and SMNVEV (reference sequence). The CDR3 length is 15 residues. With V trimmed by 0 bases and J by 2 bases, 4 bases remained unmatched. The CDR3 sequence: CASSLSWDSTYEQYF. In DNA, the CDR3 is TGTGCCAGCAGTTTATCTTGGGACAGTACCTACGAGCAGTACTTC.

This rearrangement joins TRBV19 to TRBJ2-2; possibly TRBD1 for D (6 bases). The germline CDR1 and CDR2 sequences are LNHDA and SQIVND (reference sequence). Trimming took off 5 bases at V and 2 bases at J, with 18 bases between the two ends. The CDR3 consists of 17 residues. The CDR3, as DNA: TGTGCCAGTAGTCGAACCAGGGGTCCTCCCAACACCGGGGAGCTGTTTTTT. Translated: CASSRTRGPPNTGELFF.

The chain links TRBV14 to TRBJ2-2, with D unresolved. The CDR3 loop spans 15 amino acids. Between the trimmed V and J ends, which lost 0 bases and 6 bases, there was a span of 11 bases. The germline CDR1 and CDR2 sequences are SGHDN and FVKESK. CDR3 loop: CASSQDRRRSGELFF. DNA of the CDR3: TGTGCCAGCAGCCAAGATCGGCGGCGCTCCGGGGAGCTGTTTTTT. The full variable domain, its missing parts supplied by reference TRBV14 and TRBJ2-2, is EAGVTQFPSHSVIEKGQTVTLRCDPISGHDNLYWYRRVMGKEIKFLLHFVKESKQDESGMPNNRFLAERTGGTYSTLKVQPAELEDSGVYFCASSQDRRRSGELFFGEGSRLTVL.

The chain's CDR3 is CASKTRDRPNQGEQFF. DNA for the CDR3: TGTGCCAGCAAGACCCGGGACAGGCCCAATCAGGGTGAGCAGTTCTTC. The chain combines TRBV27 with TRBJ2-1; 8 bases align to TRBD1. From germline, CDR1 is MNHEY and CDR2 SMNVEV (reference sequence). Germline trimming cut 7 bases from V and 9 bases from J; bases unmatched to any gene: 17. The CDR3 is made up of 16 amino acids.

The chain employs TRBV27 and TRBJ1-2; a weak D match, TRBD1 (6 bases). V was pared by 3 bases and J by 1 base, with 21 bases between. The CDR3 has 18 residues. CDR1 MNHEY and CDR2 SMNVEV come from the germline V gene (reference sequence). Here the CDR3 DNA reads TGTGCCAGCAGTTTTTCGCTGCCGGGTCAGGGGATTAACTATGGCTACACCTTC. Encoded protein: CASSFSLPGQGINYGYTF.

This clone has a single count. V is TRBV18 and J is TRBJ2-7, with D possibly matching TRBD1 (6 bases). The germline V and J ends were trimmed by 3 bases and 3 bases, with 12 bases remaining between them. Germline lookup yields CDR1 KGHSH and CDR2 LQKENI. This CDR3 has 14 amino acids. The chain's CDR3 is CASSPTGHHYEQYF. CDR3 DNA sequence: TGTGCCAGCTCACCGACGGGACACCACTACGAGCAGTACTTC.

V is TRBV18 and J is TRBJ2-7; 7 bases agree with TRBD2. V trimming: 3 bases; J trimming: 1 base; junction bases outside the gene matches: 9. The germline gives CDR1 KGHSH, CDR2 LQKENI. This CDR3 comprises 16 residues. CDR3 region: CASSPATLAVSYEQYF. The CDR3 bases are TGTGCCAGCTCACCGGCTACGCTAGCGGTATCCTACGAGCAGTACTTC.

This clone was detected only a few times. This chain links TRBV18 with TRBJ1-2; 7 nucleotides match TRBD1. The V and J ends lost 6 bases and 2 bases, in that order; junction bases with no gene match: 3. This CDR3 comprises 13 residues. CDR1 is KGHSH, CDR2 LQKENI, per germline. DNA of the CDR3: TGTGCCAGCTCCCTGGACAGGAACTATGGCTACACCTTC. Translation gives CASSLDRNYGYTF.

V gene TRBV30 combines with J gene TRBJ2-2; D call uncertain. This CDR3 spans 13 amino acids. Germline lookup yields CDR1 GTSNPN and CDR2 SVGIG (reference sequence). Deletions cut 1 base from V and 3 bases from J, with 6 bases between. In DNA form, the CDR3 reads TGTGCCTGGAGTGGCGTGTACACCGGGGAGCTGTTTTTT. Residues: CAWSGVYTGELFF.

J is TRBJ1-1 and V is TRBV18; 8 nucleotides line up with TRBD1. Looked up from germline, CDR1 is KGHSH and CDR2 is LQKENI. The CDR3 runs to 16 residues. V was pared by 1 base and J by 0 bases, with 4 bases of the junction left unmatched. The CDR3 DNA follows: TGTGCCAGCTCACCACAAACGGGACAGGTGAACACTGAAGCTTTCTTT. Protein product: CASSPQTGQVNTEAFF. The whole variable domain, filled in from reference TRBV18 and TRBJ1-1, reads NAGVMQNPRHLVRRRGQEARLRCSPMKGHSHVYWYRQLPEEGLKFMVYLQKENIIDESGMPKERFSAEFPKEGPSILRIQQVVRGDSAAYFCASSPQTGQVNTEAFFGQGTRLTVV.

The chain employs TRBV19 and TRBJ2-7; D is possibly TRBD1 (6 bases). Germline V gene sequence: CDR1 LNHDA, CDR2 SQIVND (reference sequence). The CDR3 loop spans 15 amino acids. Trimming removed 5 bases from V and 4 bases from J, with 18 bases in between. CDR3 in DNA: TGTGCCAGTAGTCCCCTCGGCAGGGGTGGATACGAGCAGTACTTC. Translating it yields CASSPLGRGGYEQYF.

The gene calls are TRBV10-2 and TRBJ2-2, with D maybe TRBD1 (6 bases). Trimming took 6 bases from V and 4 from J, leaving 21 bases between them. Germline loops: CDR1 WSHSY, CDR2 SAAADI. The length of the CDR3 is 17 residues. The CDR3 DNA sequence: TGCGCCAGCAGCCACGAGGGGGACCTCAGGGGCACCGGGGAGCTGTTTTTT. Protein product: CASSHEGDLRGTGELFF.

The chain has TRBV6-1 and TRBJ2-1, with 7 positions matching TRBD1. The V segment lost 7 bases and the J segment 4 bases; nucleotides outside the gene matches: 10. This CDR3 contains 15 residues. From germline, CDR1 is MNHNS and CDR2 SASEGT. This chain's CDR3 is CASKADRDLYNEQFF. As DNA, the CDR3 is TGTGCCAGCAAGGCCGACAGGGACCTTTACAATGAGCAGTTCTTC.

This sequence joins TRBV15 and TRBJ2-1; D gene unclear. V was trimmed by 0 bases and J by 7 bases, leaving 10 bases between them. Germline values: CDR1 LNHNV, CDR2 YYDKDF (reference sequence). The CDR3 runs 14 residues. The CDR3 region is CATSREVRRNEQFF. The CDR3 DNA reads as TGTGCCACCAGCAGAGAGGTCAGGCGAAATGAGCAGTTCTTC.

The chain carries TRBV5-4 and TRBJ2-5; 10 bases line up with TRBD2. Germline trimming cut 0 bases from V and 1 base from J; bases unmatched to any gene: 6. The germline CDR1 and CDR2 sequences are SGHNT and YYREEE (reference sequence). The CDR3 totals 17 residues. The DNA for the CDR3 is TGTGCCAGCAGCTTGGAGCCTAGCGGGAGTTTCCAAGAGACCCAGTACTTC. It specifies CASSLEPSGSFQETQYF.

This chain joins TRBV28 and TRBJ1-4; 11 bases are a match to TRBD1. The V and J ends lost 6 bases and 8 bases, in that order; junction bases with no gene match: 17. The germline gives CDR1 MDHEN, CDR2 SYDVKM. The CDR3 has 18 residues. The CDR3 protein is CASSPVGQGVGFWEKLFF. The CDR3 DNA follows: TGTGCCAGCAGCCCCGTGGGACAGGGGGTTGGTTTTTGGGAAAAACTGTTTTTT.

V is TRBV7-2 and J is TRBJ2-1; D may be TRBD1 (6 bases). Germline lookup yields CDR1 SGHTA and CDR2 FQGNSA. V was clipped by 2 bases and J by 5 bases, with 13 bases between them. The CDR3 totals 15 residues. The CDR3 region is CASSLYPPGDNEQFF. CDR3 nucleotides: TGTGCCAGCAGCTTATACCCCCCAGGGGACAATGAGCAGTTCTTC.

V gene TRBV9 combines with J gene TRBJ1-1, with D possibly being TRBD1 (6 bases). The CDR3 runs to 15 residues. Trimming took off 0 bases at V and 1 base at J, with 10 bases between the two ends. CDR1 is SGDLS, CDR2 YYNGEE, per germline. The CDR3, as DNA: TGTGCCAGCAGCGTAGCGGGGGGCGGGAACACTGAAGCTTTCTTT. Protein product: CASSVAGGGNTEAFF.